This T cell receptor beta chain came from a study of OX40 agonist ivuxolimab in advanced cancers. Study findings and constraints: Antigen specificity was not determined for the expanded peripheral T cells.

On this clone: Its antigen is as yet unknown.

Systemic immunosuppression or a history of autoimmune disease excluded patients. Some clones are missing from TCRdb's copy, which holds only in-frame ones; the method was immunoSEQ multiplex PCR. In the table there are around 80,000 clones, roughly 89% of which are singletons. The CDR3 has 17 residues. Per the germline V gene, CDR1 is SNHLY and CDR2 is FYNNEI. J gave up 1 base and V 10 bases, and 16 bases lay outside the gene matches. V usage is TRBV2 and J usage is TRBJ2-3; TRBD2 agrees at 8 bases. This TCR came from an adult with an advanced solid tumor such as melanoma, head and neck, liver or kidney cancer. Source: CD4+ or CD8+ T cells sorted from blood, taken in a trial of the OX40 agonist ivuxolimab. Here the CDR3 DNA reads TGTGCCAACGAACGGGGGGGCGTCGGTCCCGGCACAGATACGCAGTATTTT. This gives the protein CANERGGVGPGTDTQYF.